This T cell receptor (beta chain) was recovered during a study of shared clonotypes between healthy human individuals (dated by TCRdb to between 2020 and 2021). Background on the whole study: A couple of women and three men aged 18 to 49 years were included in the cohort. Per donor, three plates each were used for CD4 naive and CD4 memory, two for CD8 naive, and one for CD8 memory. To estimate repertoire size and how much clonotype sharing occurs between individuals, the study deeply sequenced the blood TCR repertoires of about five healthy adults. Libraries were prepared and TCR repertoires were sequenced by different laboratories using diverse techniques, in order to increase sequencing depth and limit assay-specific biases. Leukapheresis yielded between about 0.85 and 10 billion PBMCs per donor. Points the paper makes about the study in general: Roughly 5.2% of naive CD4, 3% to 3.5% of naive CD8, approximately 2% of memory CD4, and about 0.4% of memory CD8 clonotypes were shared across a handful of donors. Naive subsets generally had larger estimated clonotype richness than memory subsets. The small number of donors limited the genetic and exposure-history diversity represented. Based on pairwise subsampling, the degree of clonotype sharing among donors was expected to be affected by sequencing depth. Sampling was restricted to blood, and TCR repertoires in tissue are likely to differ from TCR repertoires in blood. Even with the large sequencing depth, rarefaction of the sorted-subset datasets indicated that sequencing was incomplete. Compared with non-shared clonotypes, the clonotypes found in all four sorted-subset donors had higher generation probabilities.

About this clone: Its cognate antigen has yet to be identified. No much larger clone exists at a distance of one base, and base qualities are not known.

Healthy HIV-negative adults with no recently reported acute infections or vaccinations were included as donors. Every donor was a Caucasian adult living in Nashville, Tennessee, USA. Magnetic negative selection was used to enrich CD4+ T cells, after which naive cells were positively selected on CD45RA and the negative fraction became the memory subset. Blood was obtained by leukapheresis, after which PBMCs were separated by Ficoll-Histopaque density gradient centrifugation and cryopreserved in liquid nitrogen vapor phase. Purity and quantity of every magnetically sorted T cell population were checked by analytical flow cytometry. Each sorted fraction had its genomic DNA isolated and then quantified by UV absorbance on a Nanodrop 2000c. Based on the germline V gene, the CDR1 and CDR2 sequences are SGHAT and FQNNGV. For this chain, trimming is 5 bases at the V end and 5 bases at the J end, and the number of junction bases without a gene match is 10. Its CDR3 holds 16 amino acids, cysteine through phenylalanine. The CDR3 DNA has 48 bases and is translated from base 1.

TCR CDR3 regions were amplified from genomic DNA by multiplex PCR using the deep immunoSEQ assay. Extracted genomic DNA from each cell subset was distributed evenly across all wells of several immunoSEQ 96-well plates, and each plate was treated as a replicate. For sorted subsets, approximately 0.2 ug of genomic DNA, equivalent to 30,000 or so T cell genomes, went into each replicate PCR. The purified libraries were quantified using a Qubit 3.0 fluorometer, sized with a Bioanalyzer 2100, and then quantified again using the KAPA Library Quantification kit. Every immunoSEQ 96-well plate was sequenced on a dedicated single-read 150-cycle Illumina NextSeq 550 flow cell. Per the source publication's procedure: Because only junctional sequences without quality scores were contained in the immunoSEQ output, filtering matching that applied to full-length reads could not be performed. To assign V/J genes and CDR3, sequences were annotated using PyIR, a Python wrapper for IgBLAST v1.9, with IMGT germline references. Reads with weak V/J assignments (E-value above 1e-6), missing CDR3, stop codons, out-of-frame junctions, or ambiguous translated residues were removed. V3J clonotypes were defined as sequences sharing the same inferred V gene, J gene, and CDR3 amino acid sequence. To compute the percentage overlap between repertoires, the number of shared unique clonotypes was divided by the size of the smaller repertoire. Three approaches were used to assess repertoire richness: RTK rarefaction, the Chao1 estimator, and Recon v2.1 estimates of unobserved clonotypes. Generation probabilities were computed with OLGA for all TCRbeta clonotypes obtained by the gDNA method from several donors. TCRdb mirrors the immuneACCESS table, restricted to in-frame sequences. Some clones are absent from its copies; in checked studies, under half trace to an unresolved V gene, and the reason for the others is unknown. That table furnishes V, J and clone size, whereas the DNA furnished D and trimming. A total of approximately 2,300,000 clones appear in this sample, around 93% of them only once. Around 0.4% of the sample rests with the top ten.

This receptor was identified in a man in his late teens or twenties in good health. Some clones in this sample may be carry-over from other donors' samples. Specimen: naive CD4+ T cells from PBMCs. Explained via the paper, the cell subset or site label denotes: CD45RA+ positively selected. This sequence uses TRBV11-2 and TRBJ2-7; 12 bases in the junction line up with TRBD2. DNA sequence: TGTGCCAGCAGCGCCCCAAGGACTAGCGGGATCCACGAGCAGTACTTC. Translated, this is CASSAPRTSGIHEQYF.